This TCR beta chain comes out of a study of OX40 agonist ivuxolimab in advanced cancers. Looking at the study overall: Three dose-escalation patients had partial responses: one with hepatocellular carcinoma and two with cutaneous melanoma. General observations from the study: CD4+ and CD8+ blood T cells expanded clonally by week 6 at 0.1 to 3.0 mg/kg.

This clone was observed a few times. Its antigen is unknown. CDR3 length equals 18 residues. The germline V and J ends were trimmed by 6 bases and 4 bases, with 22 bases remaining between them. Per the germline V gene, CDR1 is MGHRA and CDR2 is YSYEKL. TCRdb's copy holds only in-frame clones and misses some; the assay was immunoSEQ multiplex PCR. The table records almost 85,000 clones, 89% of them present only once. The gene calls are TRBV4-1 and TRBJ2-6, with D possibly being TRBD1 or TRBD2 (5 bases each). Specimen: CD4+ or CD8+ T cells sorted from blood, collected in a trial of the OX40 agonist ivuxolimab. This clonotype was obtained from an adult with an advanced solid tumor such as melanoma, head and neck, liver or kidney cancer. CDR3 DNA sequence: TGCGCCAGCAGAATCGGGACCCAGGGTCGCCCCGGGGCCAACGTCCTGACTTTC. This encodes CASRIGTQGRPGANVLTF.